This TCR beta chain was documented in a study of cytomegalovirus exposure and HLA in healthy donors. Study findings and constraints: In a later analysis, common viral pathogens appeared linked to several of the most significant clusters.

Germline-derived CDR1 and CDR2 are SGDLS and YYNGEE. V was clipped by 3 bases and J by 5 bases; unmatched bases: 6. The CDR3 has 15 residues. This clone was counted between two and nine times. Its target is not known. In the PCR, 60 Vbeta and 13 Jbeta primers were used. Sequenced by immunoSEQ multiplex PCR; TCRdb stores in-frame clones only, minus some. Of fewer than 150,000 clones detected, around 72% appear once; the ten largest clones hold about 15%. The receptor comes from a human donor in good health. What was sequenced was PBMCs. This chain connects TRBV9 to TRBJ2-2; TRBD2 matches 8 bases. The CDR3 protein is CASSDRGTSTGELFF. The CDR3 DNA reads TGTGCCAGCAGCGACCGGGGGACTAGTACCGGGGAGCTGTTTTTT.